The clone carrying this T cell receptor (beta chain) has just a few counts. Those with alopecia areata gave lesional scalp punch biopsies and peripheral blood. Extracted RNA was reverse transcribed, and the resulting cDNA served as sequencing template. The method was immunoSEQ multiplex PCR; TCRdb's version includes in-frame clones alone and lacks a portion of them. The sample includes 170,000 or so clones, 59% seen only once; the top ten take roughly 14%. The sample is drawn from a study of CD8+ T cells in alopecia areata. Trimming removed 0 bases at V and 2 bases at J, with 9 bases between. The CDR3 is 14 residues long. Germline loops: CDR1 SGHRS, CDR2 YFSETQ.

The rearrangement links TRBV5-1 to TRBJ2-7; D is unresolved. This TCR derives from a human donor with alopecia areata. Sample: CD4+ T cells sorted from blood, taken at week 0. CDR3 sequence: CASSLADGPYEQYF. The CDR3 DNA reads as TGCGCCAGCAGCTTGGCGGATGGTCCCTACGAGCAGTACTTC.